The 28 T cell receptor beta chains below all came from one sample that was sequenced in a study of cytomegalovirus exposure and HLA in healthy donors. With 60 Vbeta and 13 Jbeta primers, the PCR was carried out. This table comes from immunoSEQ multiplex PCR, and its TCRdb copy is limited to in-frame clones, with some not included. The data hold approximately 94,000 clones, with around three quarters observed a single time. Sequenced material: PBMCs. The origin of the receptors is a man aged 30 to 39 in good health and CMV-seropositive.

The rearrangement joins TRBV6-6 to TRBJ2-7, with D perhaps TRBD2 (5 bases). The CDR3 loop spans 13 amino acids. The ends were cut back, 5 bases at V and 4 bases at J, with 12 bases in the middle. Germline V gene sequence: CDR1 MNHNY, CDR2 SVGAGI (reference sequence). This CDR3 reads CASSPRGIYEQYV. CDR3 in DNA: TGTGCCAGCAGTCCCAGAGGGATTTACGAGCAGTACGTC.

This chain joins TRBV9 and TRBJ2-5; D possibly corresponds to TRBD2 (6 bases). The germline CDR1 and CDR2 sequences are SGDLS and YYNGEE. This CDR3 region has 15 residues. V gave up 2 bases and J gave up 5 bases, with 16 bases separating them. In nucleotides, the CDR3 is TGTGCCAGCAGCGTGGGAGGAGGGCTCTTGGAGACCCAGTACTTC. This codes for CASSVGGGLLETQYF.

This chain links TRBV7-2 with TRBJ2-2, with 9 bases identical to TRBD1. J gave up 2 bases and V 4 bases, and 5 bases lay outside the gene matches. The CDR3 runs to 16 residues. From germline, CDR1 is SGHTA and CDR2 FQGNSA. CDR3 amino acids: CASSSAGQGNTGELFF. As DNA, the CDR3 is TGTGCCAGCAGCTCCGCGGGACAGGGCAACACCGGGGAGCTGTTTTTT.

This sequence joins TRBV6-5 and TRBJ2-2; possible D gene TRBD1, 6 bases. The germline V and J ends were trimmed by 2 bases and 2 bases, with 9 bases remaining between them. CDR1 is MNHEY, CDR2 SVGAGI, per germline. The CDR3 spans 15 residues. In DNA form, the CDR3 reads TGTGCCAGCAGTTACCGGACAGATAACACCGGGGAGCTGTTTTTT. Its translation is CASSYRTDNTGELFF.

This sequence joins TRBV18 and TRBJ2-7, with 9 bases that match TRBD1. J lost 7 bases, V lost 2 bases, and 9 bases had no gene match. Germline values: CDR1 KGHSH, CDR2 LQKENI. This CDR3 comprises 15 residues. Here the CDR3 reads CASSPGGGQGTEQYF. The CDR3 coding sequence is TGTGCCAGCTCACCAGGGGGTGGACAGGGGACGGAGCAGTACTTC.

Written as DNA, the CDR3 is TGTGCTAGCTCCGCCATAGAGAACACTGAAGCTTTCTTT. It translates to CASSAIENTEAFF. The rearrangement joins TRBV12-5 to TRBJ1-1; D is undetermined. The length of the CDR3 is 13 residues. The germline V gene encodes CDR1 LGHNT and CDR2 FRNRAP. Trimming removed 9 bases from V and 1 base from J, with 12 bases in between.

V gene TRBV1 combines with J gene TRBJ1-3; the D call TRBD1 from the table was never checked on the DNA. TRBV1 is recorded as a pseudogene. CDR3 length equals 15 residues. In nucleotides, the CDR3 is TGCACCAGCAGCCAAGAGGGGGCGACTGGAAACACCATATATTTT. Translation: CTSSQEGATGNTIYF.

CDR3 DNA: TGTGCCAGCAGGGGAGGGTTGAACACTGAAGCTTTCTTT. Its protein is CASRGGLNTEAFF. The gene calls are TRBV28 and TRBJ1-1; D is ambiguous. This CDR3 is built from 13 residues. Looked up from germline, CDR1 is MDHEN and CDR2 is SYDVKM. Trimming pared 6 bases from V and 0 bases from J, leaving 8 bases between.

The chain has TRBV6-5 and TRBJ1-2, with D possibly TRBD1 on 6 matching bases. Germline values: CDR1 MNHEY, CDR2 SVGAGI. The CDR3 runs 13 residues. V gave up 9 bases and J gave up 2 bases, with 13 bases separating them. In nucleotides, the CDR3 is TGTGCCAGTAAGGGACACCAGAACTATGGCTACACCTTC. This gives the protein CASKGHQNYGYTF.

This sequence joins TRBV5-4 and TRBJ2-6; 7 bases match TRBD1. The germline V gene has CDR1 SGHNT and CDR2 YYREEE (reference sequence). The V and J ends lost 0 bases and 1 base, in that order; junction bases with no gene match: 7. CDR3 length: 18 amino acids. CDR3 sequence (DNA): TGTGCCAGCAGCTTGGGGCAGGGGGTAAGGTCTGGGGCCAACGTCCTGACTTTC. It codes for CASSLGQGVRSGANVLTF. The full variable domain, completed using reference TRBV5-4 and TRBJ2-6, is ETGVTQSPTHLIKTRGQQVTLRCSSQSGHNTVSWYQQALGQGPQFIFQYYREEENGRGNFPPRFSGLQFPNYSSELNVNALELDDSALYLCASSLGQGVRSGANVLTFGAGSRLTVL.

This rearrangement joins TRBV19 to TRBJ1-1; D is undetermined. Germline V lookup: CDR1 LNHDA, CDR2 SQIVND (reference sequence). V dropped 4 bases and J dropped 1 base, with 10 bases sitting between them. CDR3 size: 14 residues. CDR3 protein: CASSTLTENTEAFF. The DNA for the CDR3 is TGTGCCAGTAGTACCCTAACTGAGAACACTGAAGCTTTCTTT.

Only a few counts were recorded for this clone. The chain couples TRBV29-1 to TRBJ2-1; 7 nucleotides align to TRBD1. The V segment lost 3 bases and the J segment 9 bases; nucleotides outside the gene matches: 23. CDR1 is SQVTM and CDR2 is ANQGSEA in the germline V gene. This CDR3 comprises 18 residues. The CDR3: CSVEAYRGVVAGGSEQFF. The CDR3 DNA is TGCAGCGTTGAGGCTTATCGTGGGGTAGTGGCAGGGGGAAGTGAGCAGTTCTTC.

This clone was seen more than once but under ten times. The chain joins TRBV7-2 to TRBJ2-1; a weak D match, TRBD1 (5 bases). The germline gives CDR1 SGHTA, CDR2 FQGNSA. V dropped 5 bases and J dropped 4 bases, with 15 bases sitting between them. This CDR3 spans 15 amino acids. The CDR3 DNA is TGTGCCAGCAGCCAGGGAAGAGACTCGTACAATGAGCAGTTCTTC. Translated: CASSQGRDSYNEQFF.

The rearrangement uses TRBV9 and TRBJ1-1; a weak D match, TRBD1 (5 bases). CDR1 and CDR2 from the germline V gene are SGDLS and YYNGEE. The germline V and J ends were trimmed by 2 bases and 8 bases, with 16 bases remaining between them. The length of the CDR3 is 14 residues. CDR3 loop: CASSVGWQGTEAFF. Here the CDR3 DNA reads TGTGCCAGCAGCGTGGGGTGGCAGGGAACCGAAGCTTTCTTT.

This clone appeared a few times. As DNA, the CDR3 is TGTGCCAGCAGCCTAAGACTAGTTACCCGGGTCGAAAACATTCAGTACTTC. Its protein is CASSLRLVTRVENIQYF. This rearrangement joins TRBV7-2 to TRBJ2-4, with D possibly being TRBD2 (6 bases). Trimming took 5 bases from V and 5 from J, leaving 22 bases between them. The CDR3 runs 17 residues. From germline, CDR1 is SGHTA and CDR2 FQGNSA.

This chain connects TRBV4-1 to TRBJ2-7, with a tentative D call TRBD1 (6 bases). V lost 1 base to trimming and J lost 0 bases, with 10 bases between them. The CDR3 totals 15 residues. In germline, CDR1 is MGHRA, CDR2 YSYEKL. The CDR3 spells CASSQGADSSYEQYF. The CDR3, as DNA: TGCGCCAGCAGCCAAGGCGCGGACAGCTCCTACGAGCAGTACTTC.

The chain links TRBV7-9 to TRBJ1-2, with 7 bases aligning to TRBD1. The junction had 10 bases not matched to a gene; V was cut back by 1 base and J by 2 bases. CDR3 length: 17 amino acids. The germline V gene encodes CDR1 SEHNR and CDR2 FQNEAQ (reference sequence). CDR3 nucleotides: TGTGCCAGCAGCTTAGGGCCCGACAGGGATGGGAACTATGGCTACACCTTC. Its translation is CASSLGPDRDGNYGYTF.

The chain employs TRBV6-7 and TRBJ2-2; weak D call: TRBD2 (6 bases). TRBV6-7 is reported as an ORF; its role is uncertain. Trimming took 0 bases from V and 0 from J, leaving 8 bases between them. CDR3 length equals 16 residues. The CDR3 is CASSYSGEANTGELFF. The CDR3 nucleotides are TGTGCCAGCAGTTACTCGGGGGAGGCGAACACCGGGGAGCTGTTTTTT.

This clone was observed a few times. A read error may produce the germline difference seen at one junction end. The rearrangement joins TRBV7-9 to TRBJ1-4; 7 nucleotides line up with TRBD1. Germline CDR1 and CDR2: SEHNR and FQNEAQ (reference sequence). This CDR3 has 15 amino acids. The CDR3 region has the DNA TGTTCCAGCAGCTTACCGGGACAGTTAAATGAAAAACTGTTTTTT. Protein: CSSSLPGQLNEKLFF.

V is TRBV6-5 and J is TRBJ1-1; D unclear. The CDR3 is made up of 12 amino acids. V shed 7 bases and J shed 5 bases, with 11 bases lying between them. Germline CDR1 reads MNHEY; CDR2 reads SVGAGI. The CDR3: CASNRGGTEAFF. In DNA, the CDR3 is TGTGCCAGCAATCGAGGAGGGACTGAAGCTTTCTTT.

The chain uses TRBV5-4 and TRBJ1-1; 8 bases align to TRBD1. Per germline, CDR1 SGHNT and CDR2 YYREEE (reference sequence). The V segment lost 4 bases and the J segment 4 bases; nucleotides outside the gene matches: 6. The CDR3 length is 14 residues. The DNA of the CDR3 is TGTGCCAGCAGCGAGACAGGGGTGCGCACTGAAGCTTTCTTT. Amino acids: CASSETGVRTEAFF.

V usage is TRBV6-1 and J usage is TRBJ2-2, with D possibly matching TRBD1 (6 bases). The V gene's germline CDR1 is MNHNS and CDR2 SASEGT. This CDR3 has 11 residues. The CDR3 DNA reads TGTGCGGAAGGGGGCACCGGGGAGCTGTTTTTT. It translates to CAEGGTGELFF.

This rearrangement joins TRBV29-1 to TRBJ2-5; TRBD1 agrees at 7 bases. The CDR3 runs to 13 residues. Germline V CDR1 and CDR2: SQVTM, ANQGSEA. Trimming removed 1 base from V and 4 bases from J; junction bases left unmatched: 3. The chain's CDR3 is CSVEGQGIETQYF. Written as DNA, the CDR3 is TGCAGCGTTGAAGGACAGGGTATAGAGACCCAGTACTTC.

This clone is a singleton in its sample. The rearrangement links TRBV7-9 to TRBJ2-5; D remains ambiguous. This CDR3 region has 16 residues. CDR1 and CDR2 (germline): SEHNR, FQNEAQ (reference sequence). V lost 4 bases and J 5 bases, leaving 20 bases between the germline ends. CDR3 in DNA: TGTGCCAGCAGCTCAGCTGCGCAATTTGCTCGGGAGACCCAGTACTTC. Protein sequence: CASSSAAQFARETQYF.

The chain has TRBV19 and TRBJ2-3; TRBD1 is a possible D gene (5 bases). V was cut by 5 bases and J by 2 bases, with 20 bases left in between. The CDR3 runs 17 residues. Germline CDR1 is LNHDA and CDR2 is SQIVND (reference sequence). CDR3 in amino acids: CASSSRVTERFTDTQYF. Here the CDR3 DNA reads TGTGCCAGTAGTTCACGGGTGACAGAGAGATTCACAGATACGCAGTATTTT. The full variable domain, rest sourced from reference TRBV19 and TRBJ2-3, is DGGITQSPKYLFRKEGQNVTLSCEQNLNHDAMYWYRQDPGQGLRLIYYSQIVNDFQKGDIAEGYSVSREKKESFPLTVTSAQKNPTAFYLCASSSRVTERFTDTQYFGPGTRLTVL.

This clone appeared a few times. CDR3 coding DNA: TGCGCCAGCAGTCAATTAAGAGCGGGGCCCCGGTCCTACAATGAGCAGTTCTTC. Amino acids: CASSQLRAGPRSYNEQFF. This chain joins TRBV23-1 and TRBJ2-1, with 7 positions matching TRBD2. TRBV23-1 is flagged as an ORF with uncertain function. V was clipped by 1 base and J by 1 base; unmatched bases: 10. This CDR3 region has 18 residues.

The V gene is TRBV11-2, the J gene TRBJ1-1; D is uncertain. The V gene lost 5 bases and the J gene lost 0 bases, with 7 bases spanning the gap. The germline V gene encodes CDR1 SGHAT and CDR2 FQNNGV. This CDR3 is built from 13 residues. The CDR3 loop reads CASSNRMNTEAFF. For the CDR3, the DNA is TGTGCCAGCAGCAATCGTATGAACACTGAAGCTTTCTTT.

The count of this clone is one. V is TRBV21-1 and J is TRBJ1-4; no DNA check was done on the table's D call, TRBD1. TRBV21-1 is flagged as a pseudogene. The CDR3 is made up of 13 amino acids. The CDR3 nucleotides read TGTGCCAGCCAGGGGGCCACTAATGAAAAACTGTTTTTT. This gives the protein CASQGATNEKLFF.